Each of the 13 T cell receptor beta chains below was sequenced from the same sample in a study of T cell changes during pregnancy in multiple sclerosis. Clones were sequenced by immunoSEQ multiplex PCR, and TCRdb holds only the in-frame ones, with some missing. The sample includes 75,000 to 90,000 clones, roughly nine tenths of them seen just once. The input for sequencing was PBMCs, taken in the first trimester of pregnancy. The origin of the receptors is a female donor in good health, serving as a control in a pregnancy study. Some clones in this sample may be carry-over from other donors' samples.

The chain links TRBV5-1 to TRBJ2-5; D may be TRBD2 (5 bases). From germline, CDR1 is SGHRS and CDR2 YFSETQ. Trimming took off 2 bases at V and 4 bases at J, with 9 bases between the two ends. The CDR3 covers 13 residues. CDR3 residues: CASSFRTRETQYF. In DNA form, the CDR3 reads TGCGCCAGCAGCTTTAGGACTCGAGAGACCCAGTACTTC.

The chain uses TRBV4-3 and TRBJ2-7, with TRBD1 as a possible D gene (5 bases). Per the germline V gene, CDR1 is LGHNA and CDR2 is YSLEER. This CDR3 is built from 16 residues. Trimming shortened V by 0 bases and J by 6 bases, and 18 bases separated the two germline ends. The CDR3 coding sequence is TGCGCCAGCAGCCAAGATTGGCAGGGAACTGTCGGCGAGCAGTACTTC. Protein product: CASSQDWQGTVGEQYF.

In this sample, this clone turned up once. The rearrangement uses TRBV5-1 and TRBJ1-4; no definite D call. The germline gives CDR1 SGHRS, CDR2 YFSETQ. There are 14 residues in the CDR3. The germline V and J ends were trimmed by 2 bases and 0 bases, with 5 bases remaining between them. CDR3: CASSLAATNEKLFF. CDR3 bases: TGCGCCAGCAGCTTAGCGGCAACTAATGAAAAACTGTTTTTT.

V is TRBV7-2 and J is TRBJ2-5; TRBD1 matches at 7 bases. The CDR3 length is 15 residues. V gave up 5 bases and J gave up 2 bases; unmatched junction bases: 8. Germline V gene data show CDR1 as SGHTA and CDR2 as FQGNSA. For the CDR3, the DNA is TGTGCCAGCAGCCTGATATGGGACAGACAAGAGACCCAGTACTTC. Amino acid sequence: CASSLIWDRQETQYF.

CDR3 nucleotide sequence: TGTGCCAGCAGCTTAGAAGGGGCTATCTCCTCTGGGGCCAACGTCCTGACTTTC. Translation gives CASSLEGAISSGANVLTF. The chain combines TRBV5-4 with TRBJ2-6; D might be TRBD1 (5 bases). CDR1 SGHNT and CDR2 YYREEE come from the germline V gene (reference sequence). V dropped 2 bases and J dropped 0 bases, with 15 bases sitting between them. This CDR3 comprises 18 residues.

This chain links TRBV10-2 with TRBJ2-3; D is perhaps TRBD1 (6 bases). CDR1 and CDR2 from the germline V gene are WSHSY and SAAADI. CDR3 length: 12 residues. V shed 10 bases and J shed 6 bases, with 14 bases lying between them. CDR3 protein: CAIGGLRDTQYF. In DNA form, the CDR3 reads TGCGCCATAGGGGGATTAAGGGATACGCAGTATTTT.

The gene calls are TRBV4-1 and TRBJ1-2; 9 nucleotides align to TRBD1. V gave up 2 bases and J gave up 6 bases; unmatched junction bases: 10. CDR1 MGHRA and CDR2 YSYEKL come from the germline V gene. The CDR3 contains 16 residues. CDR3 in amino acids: CASSQMGTGNRHGYTF. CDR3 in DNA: TGCGCCAGCAGCCAAATGGGGACAGGGAATAGGCATGGCTACACCTTC.

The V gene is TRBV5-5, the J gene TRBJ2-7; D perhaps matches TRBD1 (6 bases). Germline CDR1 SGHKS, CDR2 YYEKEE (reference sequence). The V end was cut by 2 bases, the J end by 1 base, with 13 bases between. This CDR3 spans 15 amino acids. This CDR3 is CASSFRQADSYEQYF. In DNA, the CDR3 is TGTGCCAGCAGCTTCAGACAGGCTGATTCCTACGAGCAGTACTTC.

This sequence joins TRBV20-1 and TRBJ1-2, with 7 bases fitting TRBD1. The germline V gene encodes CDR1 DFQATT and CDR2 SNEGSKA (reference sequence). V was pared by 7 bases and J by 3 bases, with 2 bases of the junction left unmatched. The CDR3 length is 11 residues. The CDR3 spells CSGDRYYGYTF. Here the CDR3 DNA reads TGCAGTGGGGACAGATACTATGGCTACACCTTC.

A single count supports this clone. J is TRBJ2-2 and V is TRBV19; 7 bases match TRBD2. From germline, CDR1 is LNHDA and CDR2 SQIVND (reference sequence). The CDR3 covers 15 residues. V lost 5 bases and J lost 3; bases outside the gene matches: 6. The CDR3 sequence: CASSGGGMHTGELFF. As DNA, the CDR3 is TGTGCCAGTAGTGGCGGGGGAATGCACACCGGGGAGCTGTTTTTT.

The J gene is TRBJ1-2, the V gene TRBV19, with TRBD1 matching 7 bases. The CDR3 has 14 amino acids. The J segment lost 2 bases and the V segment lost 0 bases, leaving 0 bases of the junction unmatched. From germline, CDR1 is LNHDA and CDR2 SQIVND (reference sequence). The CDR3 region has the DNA TGTGCCAGTAGTATAGAACAGGGGAACTATGGCTACACCTTC. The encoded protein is CASSIEQGNYGYTF.

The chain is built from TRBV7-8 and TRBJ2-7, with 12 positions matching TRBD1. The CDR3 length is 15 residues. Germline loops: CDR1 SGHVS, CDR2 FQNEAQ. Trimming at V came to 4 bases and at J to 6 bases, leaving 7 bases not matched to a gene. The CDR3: CASSSGQGARGEQYF. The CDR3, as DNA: TGTGCCAGCAGCTCGGGACAGGGGGCGAGGGGCGAGCAGTACTTC.

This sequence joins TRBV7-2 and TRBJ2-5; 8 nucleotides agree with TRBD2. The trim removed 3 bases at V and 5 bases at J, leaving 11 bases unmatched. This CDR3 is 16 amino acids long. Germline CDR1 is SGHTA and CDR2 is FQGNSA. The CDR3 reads CASSLWYGRGVETQYF. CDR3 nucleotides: TGTGCCAGCAGCTTGTGGTACGGGCGGGGGGTTGAGACCCAGTACTTC. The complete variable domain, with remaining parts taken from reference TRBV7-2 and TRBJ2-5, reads GAGVSQSPSNKVTEKGKDVELRCDPISGHTALYWYRQSLGQGLEFLIYFQGNSAPDKSGLPSDRFSAERTGGSVSTLTIQRTQQEDSAVYLCASSLWYGRGVETQYFGPGTRLLVL.